This TCR beta chain was captured by sequencing in a study of T-cell reconstitution after alpha-beta-depleted transplantation in children. The authors prepared the TCRbeta library with unique molecular identifiers. TCRdb called the PCR reads again in MiXCR, with one record for every CDR3 protein. The sample lists hundreds of thousands of distinct CDR3 sequences, under 20% occurring once. Regarding the study as a whole: Elevated TCRbeta diversity at day 60 was traced, in some patients, to surviving recipient T cells and thymic progenitors.

To note about this clonotype: Its specificity is not known.

Sequenced here: PBMCs, mostly from graft donor cells, sampled 360 days after TCRalphabeta/CD19-depleted stem cell transplant. The sequence was obtained from a boy younger than two who had a stem cell transplant for Wiskott-Aldrich syndrome, so the T cells may come from the graft donor.

CDR3 region: CASSLDWAGTQYF. The CDR3 region has the DNA TGCGCCAGCAGCCTGGACTGGGCGGGGACCCAGTACTTC. V is TRBV5-1 and J is TRBJ2-5, with D perhaps TRBD2 (5 bases). The germline CDR1 and CDR2 sequences are SGHRS and YFSETQ. The V gene lost 4 bases and the J gene lost 7 bases, with 14 bases spanning the gap. The length of the CDR3 is 13 residues.